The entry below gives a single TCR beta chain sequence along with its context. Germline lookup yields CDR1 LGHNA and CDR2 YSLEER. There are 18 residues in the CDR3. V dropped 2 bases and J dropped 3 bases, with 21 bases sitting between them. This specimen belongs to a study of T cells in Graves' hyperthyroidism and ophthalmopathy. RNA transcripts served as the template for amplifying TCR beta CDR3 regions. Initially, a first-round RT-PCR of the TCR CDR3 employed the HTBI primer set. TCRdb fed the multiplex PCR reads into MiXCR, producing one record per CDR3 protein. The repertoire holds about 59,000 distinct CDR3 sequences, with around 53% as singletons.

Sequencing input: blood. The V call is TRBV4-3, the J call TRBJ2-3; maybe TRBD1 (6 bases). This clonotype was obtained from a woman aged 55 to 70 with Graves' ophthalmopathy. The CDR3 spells CASSQRGEGVGVTDTQYF. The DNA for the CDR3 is TGCGCCAGCAGCCAAAGGGGTGAGGGGGTAGGGGTAACAGATACGCAGTATTTT.